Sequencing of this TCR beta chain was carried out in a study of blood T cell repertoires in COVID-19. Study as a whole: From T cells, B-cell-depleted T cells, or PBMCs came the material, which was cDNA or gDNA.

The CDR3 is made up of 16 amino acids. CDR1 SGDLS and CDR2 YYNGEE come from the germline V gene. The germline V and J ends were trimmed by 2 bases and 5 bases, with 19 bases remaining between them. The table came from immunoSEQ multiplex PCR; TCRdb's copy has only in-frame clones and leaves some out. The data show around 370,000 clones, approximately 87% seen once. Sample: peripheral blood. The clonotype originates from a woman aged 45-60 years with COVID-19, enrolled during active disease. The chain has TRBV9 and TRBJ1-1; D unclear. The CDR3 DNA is TGTGCCAGCAGCGTCTCTTACCGCAACGGGGTAACTGAAGCTTTCTTT. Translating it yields CASSVSYRNGVTEAFF.